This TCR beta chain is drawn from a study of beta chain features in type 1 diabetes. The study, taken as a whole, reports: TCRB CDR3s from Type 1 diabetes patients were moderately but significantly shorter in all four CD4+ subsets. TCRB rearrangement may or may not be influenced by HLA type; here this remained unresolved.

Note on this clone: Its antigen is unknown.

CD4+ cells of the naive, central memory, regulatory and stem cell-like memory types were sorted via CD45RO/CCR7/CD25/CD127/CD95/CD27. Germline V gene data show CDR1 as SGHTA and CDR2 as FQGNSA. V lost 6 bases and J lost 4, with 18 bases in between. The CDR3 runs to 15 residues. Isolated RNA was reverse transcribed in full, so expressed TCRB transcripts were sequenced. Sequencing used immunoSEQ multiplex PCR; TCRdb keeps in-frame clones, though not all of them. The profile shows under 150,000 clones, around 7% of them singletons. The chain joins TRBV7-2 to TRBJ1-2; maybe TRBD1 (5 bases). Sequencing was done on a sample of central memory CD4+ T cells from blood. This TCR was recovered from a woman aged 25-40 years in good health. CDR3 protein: CASSPAADSLYGYTF. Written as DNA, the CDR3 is TGTGCCAGCAGTCCCGCCGCCGACAGCCTCTATGGCTACACCTTC.